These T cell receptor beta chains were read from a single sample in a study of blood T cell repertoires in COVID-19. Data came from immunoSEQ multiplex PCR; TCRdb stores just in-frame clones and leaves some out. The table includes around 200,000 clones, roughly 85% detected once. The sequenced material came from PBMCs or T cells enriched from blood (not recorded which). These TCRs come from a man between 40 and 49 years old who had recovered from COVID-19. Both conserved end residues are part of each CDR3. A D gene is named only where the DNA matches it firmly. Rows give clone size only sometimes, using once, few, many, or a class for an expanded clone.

cdr3_aa: CASSPTQGTTNEKLFF
cdr3_nt: TGTGCCAGCTCACCAACACAGGGGACCACTAATGAAAAACTGTTTTTT
clone_size: -
v_call: TRBV18
d_call: TRBD1
j_call: TRBJ1-4

cdr3_aa: CASSPEIPGYTF
cdr3_nt: TGTGCCAGCAGCCCCGAGATACCGGGCTACACCTTC
clone_size: -
v_call: TRBV7-9
d_call: -
j_call: TRBJ1-2

cdr3_aa: CASSFALAGPNEQFF
cdr3_nt: TGTGCCAGCAGCTTTGCGCTAGCGGGCCCCAATGAGCAGTTCTTC
clone_size: once
v_call: TRBV5-6
d_call: TRBD2
j_call: TRBJ2-1

cdr3_aa: CASSLRGTGNYEQYF
cdr3_nt: TGCGCCAGCAGCTTGAGGGGGACAGGGAACTACGAGCAGTACTTC
clone_size: -
v_call: TRBV5-1
d_call: TRBD1
j_call: TRBJ2-7

cdr3_aa: CASMKGDSSYNEQFF
cdr3_nt: TGTGCCAGCATGAAAGGGGACAGCTCCTACAATGAGCAGTTCTTC
clone_size: -
v_call: TRBV7-9
d_call: TRBD1
j_call: TRBJ2-1

cdr3_aa: CSVSGTGGLNTEAFF
cdr3_nt: TGCAGCGTCTCCGGGACAGGGGGCCTGAACACTGAAGCTTTCTTT
clone_size: -
v_call: TRBV29-1
d_call: TRBD1
j_call: TRBJ1-1

cdr3_aa: CATSREASGGYHTQYF
cdr3_nt: TGTGCCACCAGCAGAGAGGCTAGCGGAGGGTACCATACGCAGTATTTT
clone_size: -
v_call: TRBV15
d_call: TRBD2
j_call: TRBJ2-3

cdr3_aa: CASSYGTSGSSYEQYF
cdr3_nt: TGTGCCAGCAGTTACGGCACTAGCGGGAGCTCCTACGAGCAGTACTTC
clone_size: -
v_call: TRBV6-2/TRBV6-3
d_call: TRBD2
j_call: TRBJ2-7

cdr3_aa: CASSLAGRSNGYTF
cdr3_nt: TGCGCCAGCAGCTTGGCCGGCAGGTCTAATGGCTACACCTTC
clone_size: -
v_call: TRBV5-1
d_call: -
j_call: TRBJ1-2

cdr3_aa: CASSQAGTGTGELFF
cdr3_nt: TGTGCCAGCAGCCAAGCTGGGACAGGGACCGGGGAGCTGTTTTTT
clone_size: -
v_call: TRBV3-1/TRBV3-2
d_call: TRBD1
j_call: TRBJ2-2

cdr3_aa: CASIPGWMGEAFF
cdr3_nt: TGTGCCAGTATACCGGGGTGGATGGGTGAAGCTTTCTTT
clone_size: -
v_call: TRBV19
d_call: -
j_call: TRBJ1-1

cdr3_aa: CASSPGLAGGEQYF
cdr3_nt: TGTGCCAGCTCACCAGGGCTAGCTGGAGGCGAGCAGTACTTC
clone_size: -
v_call: TRBV18
d_call: -
j_call: TRBJ2-7

cdr3_aa: CASSLGAGNNEQFF
cdr3_nt: TGCGCCAGCAGCTTGGGAGCCGGGAACAATGAGCAGTTCTTC
clone_size: -
v_call: TRBV5-1
d_call: -
j_call: TRBJ2-1

cdr3_aa: CASTVDRGLSPLHF
cdr3_nt: TGTGCCAGCACCGTCGACAGGGGGCTTTCACCCCTCCACTTT
clone_size: -
v_call: TRBV27
d_call: TRBD1
j_call: TRBJ1-6

cdr3_aa: CASSFRTEYQPQHF
cdr3_nt: TGTGCCAGTAGTTTTCGGACAGAGTATCAGCCCCAGCATTTT
clone_size: -
v_call: TRBV19
d_call: -
j_call: TRBJ1-5

cdr3_aa: CASSPAGGRGTDTQYF
cdr3_nt: TGCGCCAGCAGCCCGGCGGGGGGTAGGGGCACAGATACGCAGTATTTT
clone_size: once
v_call: TRBV5-1
d_call: TRBD2
j_call: TRBJ2-3

cdr3_aa: CATSDRGVLTDTQYF
cdr3_nt: TGTGCCACCAGTGATCGGGGGGTACTCACAGATACGCAGTATTTT
clone_size: -
v_call: TRBV24-1
d_call: TRBD2
j_call: TRBJ2-3

cdr3_aa: CATSRVLAPPYNEQFF
cdr3_nt: TGTGCCACCAGCAGAGTCCTAGCGCCTCCCTACAATGAGCAGTTCTTC
clone_size: -
v_call: TRBV15
d_call: -
j_call: TRBJ2-1

cdr3_aa: CASSRATGFQETQYF
cdr3_nt: TGTGCCAGCTCAAGAGCTACAGGGTTTCAGGAGACCCAGTACTTC
clone_size: -
v_call: TRBV18
d_call: -
j_call: TRBJ2-5

cdr3_aa: CASSADRVQPQHF
cdr3_nt: TGTGCCAGCAGCGCGGACAGGGTTCAGCCCCAGCATTTT
clone_size: -
v_call: TRBV7-2
d_call: TRBD1
j_call: TRBJ1-5

cdr3_aa: CASSPGTGSSTDTQYF
cdr3_nt: TGCGCCAGCAGCCCCGGGACAGGGAGTAGCACAGATACGCAGTATTTT
clone_size: once
v_call: TRBV5-1
d_call: TRBD1
j_call: TRBJ2-3

cdr3_aa: CASSYSLAGRWSLEQYF
cdr3_nt: TGTGCCAGCAGTTACTCGTTGGCAGGCCGTTGGTCTCTCGAGCAGTACTTC
clone_size: -
v_call: TRBV6-2/TRBV6-3
d_call: -
j_call: TRBJ2-7

cdr3_aa: CASSQPWLNTEAFF
cdr3_nt: TGCGCCAGCAGCCAGCCCTGGCTCAACACTGAAGCTTTCTTT
clone_size: -
v_call: TRBV4-1
d_call: -
j_call: TRBJ1-1

cdr3_aa: CASSPGTFRETQYF
cdr3_nt: TGTGCCAGCAGCCCCGGGACTTTCCGAGAGACCCAGTACTTC
clone_size: -
v_call: TRBV7-8
d_call: -
j_call: TRBJ2-5

cdr3_aa: CASSIQGPNQPQHF
cdr3_nt: TGTGCCAGTAGTATTCAGGGTCCGAATCAGCCCCAGCATTTT
clone_size: -
v_call: TRBV19
d_call: -
j_call: TRBJ1-5

cdr3_aa: CASSKRGAANEKLFF
cdr3_nt: TGTGCCAGTAGTAAAAGGGGCGCTGCTAATGAAAAACTGTTTTTT
clone_size: -
v_call: TRBV19
d_call: -
j_call: TRBJ1-4

cdr3_aa: CASSTTGGLDTQYF
cdr3_nt: TGTGCCAGCAGCACCACGGGAGGGCTAGATACGCAGTATTTT
clone_size: -
v_call: TRBV9
d_call: TRBD2
j_call: TRBJ2-3

cdr3_aa: CASSLHHRDRGGGTDTQYF
cdr3_nt: TGTGCCAGCAGCCTACATCACCGGGACAGGGGAGGAGGCACAGATACGCAGTATTTT
clone_size: -
v_call: TRBV27
d_call: TRBD1
j_call: TRBJ2-3

cdr3_aa: CASSLSSHFTDTQYF
cdr3_nt: TGCGCCAGCAGCTTGAGTAGCCATTTCACAGATACGCAGTATTTT
clone_size: -
v_call: TRBV5-1
d_call: -
j_call: TRBJ2-3

cdr3_aa: CASSQSTSVSTDTQYF
cdr3_nt: TGCGCCAGCAGCCAGTCAACTAGCGTTAGCACAGATACGCAGTATTTT
clone_size: few
v_call: TRBV4-1
d_call: TRBD2
j_call: TRBJ2-3

cdr3_aa: CASSQEPPGETQYF
cdr3_nt: TGTGCCAGCAGCCAAGAGCCTCCTGGCGAGACCCAGTACTTC
clone_size: -
v_call: TRBV4-2
d_call: -
j_call: TRBJ2-5

cdr3_aa: CASSRTGGLNTEAFF
cdr3_nt: TGTGCCAGCAGTAGGACAGGGGGTTTGAACACTGAAGCTTTCTTT
clone_size: -
v_call: TRBV28
d_call: TRBD1
j_call: TRBJ1-1

cdr3_aa: CATSPSGNQPQHF
cdr3_nt: TGTGCCACCAGCCCGTCCGGCAATCAGCCCCAGCATTTT
clone_size: many
v_call: TRBV24-1
d_call: -
j_call: TRBJ1-5

cdr3_aa: CASSLRDPSYSEQYF
cdr3_nt: TGTGCCAGCAGCCTCCGGGATCCCTCTTATAGCGAGCAGTACTTC
clone_size: -
v_call: TRBV6-5
d_call: -
j_call: TRBJ2-7

cdr3_aa: CASSPGSLSTDTQYF
cdr3_nt: TGTGCCAGCTCACCAGGTAGCCTGAGCACAGATACGCAGTATTTT
clone_size: -
v_call: TRBV18
d_call: -
j_call: TRBJ2-3

cdr3_aa: CSAYRDYEQYF
cdr3_nt: TGCAGTGCGTACAGGGACTACGAGCAGTACTTC
clone_size: -
v_call: TRBV20-1
d_call: -
j_call: TRBJ2-7

cdr3_aa: CASSRANNIQYF
cdr3_nt: TGTGCCAGCAGCCGCGCAAATAACATTCAGTACTTC
clone_size: -
v_call: TRBV3-1/TRBV3-2
d_call: -
j_call: TRBJ2-4

cdr3_aa: CASSLVRLSGNTIYF
cdr3_nt: TGTGCCAGCAGCTTAGTTAGACTATCTGGAAACACCATATATTTT
clone_size: -
v_call: TRBV7-9
d_call: -
j_call: TRBJ1-3

cdr3_aa: CASSYTENTEAFF
cdr3_nt: TGCGCCAGCAGCTATACAGAGAACACTGAAGCTTTCTTT
clone_size: few
v_call: TRBV5-1
d_call: -
j_call: TRBJ1-1

cdr3_aa: CASSGTGVQPQHF
cdr3_nt: TGTGCCAGCAGCGGAACAGGGGTTCAGCCCCAGCATTTT
clone_size: -
v_call: TRBV7-2
d_call: TRBD1
j_call: TRBJ1-5

cdr3_aa: CSASNDRVEGYTF
cdr3_nt: TGCAGCGCTAGTAATGACAGGGTCGAAGGCTACACCTTC
clone_size: -
v_call: TRBV29-1
d_call: TRBD1
j_call: TRBJ1-2

cdr3_aa: CASSPLDRSSYEQYF
cdr3_nt: TGTGCCAGCAGTCCGCTTGACAGAAGCTCCTACGAGCAGTACTTC
clone_size: -
v_call: TRBV27
d_call: -
j_call: TRBJ2-7

cdr3_aa: CASSANLGLAGEETQYF
cdr3_nt: TGTGCTAGCAGCGCAAACTTGGGACTAGCGGGAGAAGAGACCCAGTACTTC
clone_size: -
v_call: TRBV7-7
d_call: TRBD2
j_call: TRBJ2-5

cdr3_aa: CASSLTSGNFDEQFF
cdr3_nt: TGTGCCAGCAGCTTAACTAGCGGGAACTTCGATGAGCAGTTCTTC
clone_size: -
v_call: TRBV7-3
d_call: TRBD2
j_call: TRBJ2-1